Listed below are T cell receptor beta chains from one sample, sequenced in a study of blood T cells in healthy people across ages. TCRdb redid the calling of the 5' RACE reads with MiXCR, one entry per CDR3 protein. The sample records 270,000 or so distinct CDR3 sequences, about 25% being singletons. Sequencing was carried out using blood. The receptors here all came from a woman aged 65 to 85 in good health. Both conserved end residues are part of each CDR3. The D gene is left open where the match is weak. Clone size is not always given. Where it is, it says once, few, many or a class for expanded clones.

TRBD2	TRBV29-1	TRBJ2-2	few	TGCAGCGTTGTTGAGCGGGAGTATAACGGGGAACTGTTTTTT	CSVVEREYNGELFF
TRBD2	TRBV11-2	TRBJ2-3	many	TGTGCCAGCAGCTTAGATGGCGGGAGCGGGGATACGCAGTATTTT	CASSLDGGSGDTQYF
TRBD1	TRBV7-9	TRBJ1-2	few	TGTGCCAGCAGCCCCGGGACAGGGGTCCCGAAAGACTATGGCTACACCTTC	CASSPGTGVPKDYGYTF
NA	TRBV6-2/TRBV6-3	TRBJ2-1	NA	TGCGCCAGCGTTAACCCCGGGCCGGGGTTTTACAATGAGCAGTTCTTC	CASVNPGPGFYNEQFF
NA	TRBV7-2	TRBJ1-4	NA	TGTGCCAGCGGACGGATTGCAACTAATGAAAAACTGTTTTTT	CASGRIATNEKLFF
NA	TRBV20-1	TRBJ2-1	NA	TGCAGTGCTAGAGGGGGGAGTTACTCCTACAATGAGCAGTTCTTC	CSARGGSYSYNEQFF
TRBD1	TRBV4-2	TRBJ1-2	many	TGTGCCAGCAGCCACCCGGGACAGGGGGCAGATGGCTACACCTTC	CASSHPGQGADGYTF
NA	TRBV29-1	TRBJ2-3	few	TGCAGCGTTGAAGGAGAGCAGGCGCCAGATACGCAGTATTTT	CSVEGEQAPDTQYF
TRBD2	TRBV12-3/TRBV12-4	TRBJ2-2	NA	TGTGCCAGCAGCGAGAGCGGGGGAGTCGGGGAGCTGTTTTTT	CASSESGGVGELFF
NA	TRBV10-3	TRBJ2-7	NA	TGTGCCATCGGGGGCGGGAGTGACTACGAGCAGTACTTC	CAIGGGSDYEQYF
NA	TRBV20-1	TRBJ1-4	few	TGCAGTGCTTCTGACCTCAATGAAAAACTGTTTTTT	CSASDLNEKLFF
TRBD2	TRBV5-1	TRBJ2-1	NA	TGCGCCAGCAGCCGTAGCGGGAGAGATGAGCAGTTCTTC	CASSRSGRDEQFF
NA	TRBV5-5	TRBJ1-3	few	TGTGCCAGCAGCCCAAGAAGCCCGGGGGCTGGAAACACCATATATTTT	CASSPRSPGAGNTIYF
TRBD1	TRBV12-3/TRBV12-4	TRBJ1-5	few	TGTGCCAGCAGTTTAGTAGGACAGGCGGATCAGCCCCAGCATTTT	CASSLVGQADQPQHF
NA	TRBV6-2/TRBV6-3	TRBJ2-1	once	TGTGCCAGCAGTTACTCGAGGGTTTGCAATGAGCAGTTCTTC	CASSYSRVCNEQFF
NA	TRBV3-1	TRBJ1-1	few	TGTGCCAGCAGCCAGTCGGGGGCGAGGAGTACTGAAGCTTTCTTT	CASSQSGARSTEAFF
NA	TRBV9	TRBJ2-3	NA	TGTGCCAGCAGCGTAGCTTTTACAGGGTTCACAGATACGCAGTATTTT	CASSVAFTGFTDTQYF
NA	TRBV7-9	TRBJ2-7	many	TGTGCCAGCAACGGGGGCGACCCCTACGAGCAGTACTTC	CASNGGDPYEQYF
TRBD2	TRBV6-6	TRBJ2-5	NA	TGTGCCAGCAGTCCGACTAGCGGGGACCAAGAGACCCAGTACTTC	CASSPTSGDQETQYF
NA	TRBV28	TRBJ2-6	few	TGTGCCAGCAGCCCCATTCGGGGTGGGGCCAACGTCCTGACTTTC	CASSPIRGGANVLTF
NA	TRBV12-3/TRBV12-4	TRBJ1-6	NA	TGTGCCAGCAGTTCCCGACAAGGCCATAATTCACCCCTCCACTTT	CASSSRQGHNSPLHF
NA	TRBV7-9	TRBJ2-1	NA	TGTGCCAACAGCTCAGGTTTAACCTACGAGCAGCACTTC	CANSSGLTYEQHF
TRBD2	TRBV7-3	TRBJ2-1	NA	TGTGCCAGCAGGAACCAAGGGACTAGCGGGAGGAGTGAGCAGTTCTTC	CASRNQGTSGRSEQFF
NA	TRBV20-1	TRBJ2-6	NA	TGCAGTGCTAGGGGGGCAAATTTAAACTCTGGGGCCAACGTCCTGACTTTC	CSARGANLNSGANVLTF
TRBD2	TRBV2	TRBJ2-1	NA	TGTGCCACGGGACTAGCGGGGCGTAATGAGCAGTTCTTC	CATGLAGRNEQFF
NA	TRBV15	TRBJ2-1	few	TGTGCCACCAGCACCCGACGCGGCGGAGCCTACAATGAGCAGTTCTTC	CATSTRRGGAYNEQFF
TRBD1	TRBV20-1	TRBJ1-2	NA	TGCAGTGCGACCGGGACAGGGGGCGTAGGCTATGGCTACACCTTC	CSATGTGGVGYGYTF
NA	TRBV5-1	TRBJ2-1	many	TGCGCCAGCAGCCAGGGAACAGGGTCCAGGGAGCAGTTCTTC	CASSQGTGSREQFF
NA	TRBV12-3/TRBV12-4	TRBJ2-1	many	TGTGCCAGCAGTTCCCGACTCGGGGAGCAGTTCTTC	CASSSRLGEQFF
NA	TRBV10-3	TRBJ1-6	few	TGTGCCATCAGTGAGTCGGCGGGTAATAATTCACCCCTCCACTTT	CAISESAGNNSPLHF
NA	TRBV25-1	TRBJ1-3	NA	TGCGTTGATACCACTGACAATCCCATATATTTT	CVDTTDNPIYF
TRBD1	TRBV29-1	TRBJ1-2	few	TGCAGCGTTGGACAGGGTGCAGGCTACACCTTC	CSVGQGAGYTF
TRBD2	TRBV29-1	TRBJ2-5	NA	TGCAGCGTTGCGAGCGGGAGGGCCCAAGAGACCCAGTACTTC	CSVASGRAQETQYF
NA	TRBV5-1	TRBJ2-1	NA	TGCGCCAGCAGCCCGGATGGGAAGAATGAGCAGTTCTTC	CASSPDGKNEQFF
NA	TRBV7-2	TRBJ1-2	few	TGTGCCAGCAGTGCGGAGGATGGCTACACCTTC	CASSAEDGYTF
NA	TRBV27	TRBJ1-5	NA	TGTGCCAGCAGTTTAAAGTACGTGAGCAATCAGCCCCAGCATTTT	CASSLKYVSNQPQHF
TRBD1	TRBV28	TRBJ2-7	NA	TGTGCCAGCAGTCTGAAGGGACAGGGATACTACGAGCAGTACTTC	CASSLKGQGYYEQYF
NA	TRBV7-8	TRBJ2-7	few	TGTGCCAGCAGCCCCGGTTTCGTGGGTGTGGGCGGCTCCTACGAGCAGTACTTC	CASSPGFVGVGGSYEQYF
TRBD2	TRBV13	TRBJ2-7	few	TGTGCCAGCAGCCCCGGACTAGCGGGACCTTTTGGCGAGCAGTACTTC	CASSPGLAGPFGEQYF
NA	TRBV9	TRBJ2-5	NA	TGTGCCAGCAGCACTAGAGGGGTTCAAGAGACCCAGTACTTC	CASSTRGVQETQYF
TRBD1	TRBV10-3	TRBJ1-5	few	TGTGCCATCAGCCCGGACAGGGGGAGCAGTCAGCCCCAGCATTTT	CAISPDRGSSQPQHF
NA	TRBV7-2	TRBJ2-2	few	TGTGCCAGCAGCGCCCACTCCGGGGAGCTGTTTTTT	CASSAHSGELFF
NA	TRBV10-2	TRBJ2-1	NA	TGCGCCAGCAGTAGGCTAGCGAAATCCAATGAGCAGTTCTTC	CASSRLAKSNEQFF
TRBD2	TRBV4-2	TRBJ2-1	NA	TGTGCCAGCAGCCAAAATGCAGCGGGAGTAAGCAATGAGCAGTTCTTC	CASSQNAAGVSNEQFF